The clone carrying this T cell receptor (beta chain) was seen many times. Its antigen is not identified. Study-wide findings and caveats: Tumor memory CD4+ T cell TCR gene usage clustered with blood and lymph node memory CD4+ cells and lymph node naive CD4+ cells. Tumor-infiltrating Treg TCR alpha and beta sequences overlapped most with tumor naive CD4+ T cells, then blood naive. The larger-cohort validation was restricted to a single TCR beta V-J rearrangement rather than whole repertoires.

Cells sorted as Tregs were CD4+, CD25+ and CD127-/low. Semi-nested PCR with Nested Universal Primer A followed constant-region reverse priming of full-length variable regions. A single record per CDR3 protein comes from TCRdb applying MiXCR to the 5' RACE reads. The sample has about 57,000 distinct CDR3 sequences; about 26% are singletons. V lost 10 bases, J lost 3 bases, and 12 bases lay in between. CDR3 length: 12 amino acids. The V gene's germline CDR1 is LGHNA and CDR2 YNFKEQ. Sequencing was carried out using tumor-infiltrating Tregs sorted from the breast tumor. This clonotype originated in a female donor with breast cancer. The chain combines TRBV4-2 with TRBJ2-5, with a tentative D call TRBD1 (5 bases). CDR3 sequence (DNA): TGTGCCACCCGAGACAGAAAAGAGACCCAGTACTTC. This translates into CATRDRKETQYF.